These T cell receptor beta chains were read from a single sample in a study of beta chain features in type 1 diabetes. Profiling relied on immunoSEQ multiplex PCR, and the TCRdb table lists in-frame clones only, not all of them. The sample yields about 470,000 clones, 30% seen once. Sequenced material: naive CD4+ T cells from blood. The source is a man younger than 35 in good health. Each CDR3 is given without its conserved first and last residue. The order of the fields is CDR3 protein, clone size, J gene, V gene. The size field is filled for only some rows; it gives once, few, many or a size class.

CDR3aa: ASSLDRAIGGNTIY; abundance: few; j_gene: TRBJ1-3; v_gene: TRBV7-2
CDR3aa: ASSYSLHAFYNEQF; abundance: -; j_gene: TRBJ2-1; v_gene: TRBV6-5
CDR3aa: AISKQGAGANVLT; abundance: -; j_gene: TRBJ2-6; v_gene: TRBV10-3
CDR3aa: ASSSSREGVQNIQY; abundance: -; j_gene: TRBJ2-4; v_gene: TRBV25-1
CDR3aa: ASSPPSGTAGEQY; abundance: -; j_gene: TRBJ2-7; v_gene: TRBV9
CDR3aa: ASSVLAATDTQY; abundance: -; j_gene: TRBJ2-3; v_gene: TRBV11-1
CDR3aa: ASSLTKGSDTQY; abundance: few; j_gene: TRBJ2-3; v_gene: TRBV5-4
CDR3aa: AWSFQDTQY; abundance: -; j_gene: TRBJ2-3; v_gene: TRBV30
CDR3aa: ASGSRAGRYNEQF; abundance: -; j_gene: TRBJ2-1; v_gene: TRBV30
CDR3aa: ASSAASSYNEQF; abundance: once; j_gene: TRBJ2-1; v_gene: TRBV28
CDR3aa: ASSPASQETQY; abundance: few; j_gene: TRBJ2-5; v_gene: TRBV5-1
CDR3aa: ASRGLAGTDTQY; abundance: few; j_gene: TRBJ2-3; v_gene: TRBV10-3
CDR3aa: ASSSTGQETQY; abundance: few; j_gene: TRBJ2-5; v_gene: TRBV5-4
CDR3aa: ASSQDSSGSRGQY; abundance: -; j_gene: TRBJ2-7; v_gene: TRBV14
CDR3aa: ASSLVLAGEEQF; abundance: few; j_gene: TRBJ2-1; v_gene: TRBV5-4
CDR3aa: ASSQSWIGQGGETQY; abundance: -; j_gene: TRBJ2-5; v_gene: TRBV4-1
CDR3aa: ATRVGGLITDTQY; abundance: -; j_gene: TRBJ2-3; v_gene: TRBV10-3
CDR3aa: AISESPGTSPYEQY; abundance: -; j_gene: TRBJ2-7; v_gene: TRBV10-3
CDR3aa: ASSFDPPSGSSNEQF; abundance: few; j_gene: TRBJ2-1; v_gene: TRBV5-1
CDR3aa: SAFTGRGSGELF; abundance: few; j_gene: TRBJ2-2; v_gene: TRBV29-1
CDR3aa: ASSLGQGSVAEAF; abundance: few; j_gene: TRBJ1-1; v_gene: TRBV9
CDR3aa: ATRTRRADTQY; abundance: -; j_gene: TRBJ2-3; v_gene: TRBV27
CDR3aa: SGHRGLIHEQF; abundance: few; j_gene: TRBJ2-1; v_gene: TRBV29-1
CDR3aa: ASSLSKGSYEQY; abundance: -; j_gene: TRBJ2-7; v_gene: TRBV4-2
CDR3aa: ASSLVQEQDTQY; abundance: -; j_gene: TRBJ2-3; v_gene: TRBV27
CDR3aa: ASSRGTSGPNEQF; abundance: -; j_gene: TRBJ2-1; v_gene: TRBV28
CDR3aa: AWSANLGTGDGYT; abundance: -; j_gene: TRBJ1-2; v_gene: TRBV30
CDR3aa: ASSVGGGTFYEQY; abundance: -; j_gene: TRBJ2-7; v_gene: TRBV9
CDR3aa: ASSPDGRGDEQY; abundance: -; j_gene: TRBJ2-7; v_gene: TRBV5-4
CDR3aa: SVRGGDEQF; abundance: few; j_gene: TRBJ2-1; v_gene: TRBV29-1
CDR3aa: ATSRDGASGSSMYQETQY; abundance: -; j_gene: TRBJ2-5; v_gene: TRBV15